This is a list of T cell receptor beta chains from one sample in a study of blood T cell repertoires in COVID-19. The table came from immunoSEQ multiplex PCR; TCRdb's copy has only in-frame clones and leaves some out. The table lists more than 300,000 clones, over 90% of them singletons. The specimen sequenced was PBMCs or T cells enriched from blood (not recorded which). The receptors shown here come from a woman under 40 who had been exposed to COVID-19. Both conserved end residues are part of each CDR3. D genes are given only for firm matches.

j_call v_call d_call cdr3_aa
TRBJ1-2 TRBV7-8 TRBD1 CASSVGTGGSGYTF
TRBJ2-3 TRBV11-3 TRBD1 CASSSGQGETDTQYF
TRBJ1-1 TRBV5-1 TRBD1 CASRGGQGTEAFF
TRBJ1-2 TRBV7-9 - CASIERGDDYGYTF
TRBJ2-1 TRBV15 - CATSRAGRGGLSEQFF
TRBJ2-7 TRBV2 - CASRGVKSSYEQYF
TRBJ1-6 TRBV7-8 - CASSWSGGSNSPLHF
TRBJ1-3 TRBV5-4 - CASSSSDGNTIYF
TRBJ2-3 TRBV6-5 - CASSKSSTDTQYF
TRBJ2-5 TRBV18 TRBD1 CASSPGQGLQETQYF
TRBJ1-2 TRBV9 TRBD1 CASSPGDSDLGGYTF
TRBJ1-1 TRBV29-1 - CSAGPRVGTEAFF
TRBJ2-4 TRBV5-4 - CASSIGTPIAKNIQYF
TRBJ1-3 TRBV5-1 - CASSIGTFSGNTIYF